A selection of T cell receptor beta chains follows, all from one sample in a study of OX40 agonist ivuxolimab in advanced cancers. The data were produced by immunoSEQ multiplex PCR, yet TCRdb's version contains in-frame clones alone and is incomplete. In the table there are about 45,000 clones, approximately 90% of which are singletons. The material was CD4+ or CD8+ T cells sorted from blood, obtained in a trial of the OX40 agonist ivuxolimab. Every receptor here comes from an adult with an advanced solid tumor such as melanoma, head and neck, liver or kidney cancer. CDR3s include the opening cysteine and the closing phenylalanine or tryptophan. Each record gives: J gene, D gene, V gene, clone size, CDR3 protein, CDR3 DNA. D genes are given only for firm matches. Clone sizes are given selectively: once, few, many, or a class where the clone is expanded.

j_call: TRBJ2-1; d_call: TRBD2; v_call: TRBV4-1; clone_size: NA; cdr3_aa: CASSQVPLAGGRNEQFF; cdr3_nt: TGCGCCAGCAGCCAAGTGCCACTAGCGGGGGGAAGGAATGAGCAGTTCTTC
j_call: TRBJ1-6; d_call: NA; v_call: TRBV19; clone_size: NA; cdr3_aa: CASKPRPNNSPLHF; cdr3_nt: TGTGCCAGTAAGCCGAGGCCTAATAATTCACCCCTCCACTTT
j_call: TRBJ2-1; d_call: NA; v_call: TRBV5-4; clone_size: NA; cdr3_aa: CASSSTGDNEQFF; cdr3_nt: TGTGCCAGCAGCTCCACAGGAGACAATGAGCAGTTCTTC
j_call: TRBJ2-7; d_call: TRBD2; v_call: TRBV28; clone_size: NA; cdr3_aa: CASSFLASGSYEQYF; cdr3_nt: TGTGCCAGCAGTTTCCTCGCTAGCGGGAGTTACGAGCAGTACTTC
j_call: TRBJ2-5; d_call: NA; v_call: TRBV10-1; clone_size: NA; cdr3_aa: CASSLGSRETQYF; cdr3_nt: TGCGCCAGCAGTCTGGGTAGCCGGGAGACCCAGTACTTC
j_call: TRBJ2-6; d_call: NA; v_call: TRBV6-5; clone_size: NA; cdr3_aa: CASSYTQSGANVLTF; cdr3_nt: TGTGCCAGCAGTTACACGCAATCTGGGGCCAACGTCCTGACTTTC
j_call: TRBJ2-1; d_call: TRBD2; v_call: TRBV29-1; clone_size: NA; cdr3_aa: CSVPAPGTSGVNEQFF; cdr3_nt: TGCAGCGTCCCCGCCCCCGGGACTAGCGGCGTTAATGAGCAGTTCTTC
j_call: TRBJ2-1; d_call: TRBD1; v_call: TRBV28; clone_size: NA; cdr3_aa: CKVGQGVHEQFF; cdr3_nt: TGTAAGGTGGGACAGGGGGTCCATGAGCAGTTCTTC
j_call: TRBJ2-3; d_call: NA; v_call: TRBV9; clone_size: few; cdr3_aa: CASSVVGGLTSTDTQYF; cdr3_nt: TGTGCCAGCAGCGTAGTCGGAGGACTAACGAGCACAGATACGCAGTATTTT
j_call: TRBJ1-2; d_call: NA; v_call: TRBV30; clone_size: NA; cdr3_aa: CASKALGTTDYGYTF; cdr3_nt: TGTGCCTCCAAGGCGCTCGGGACGACTGACTATGGCTACACCTTC
j_call: TRBJ2-5; d_call: NA; v_call: TRBV9; clone_size: NA; cdr3_aa: CASSVADGSAWETQYF; cdr3_nt: TGTGCCAGCAGCGTGGCGGACGGGTCCGCTTGGGAGACCCAGTACTTC
j_call: TRBJ1-1; d_call: NA; v_call: TRBV7-6; clone_size: NA; cdr3_aa: CASSLSGTVNTEAFF; cdr3_nt: TGTGCCAGCAGCTTAAGCGGGACGGTGAACACTGAAGCTTTCTTT
j_call: TRBJ2-5; d_call: NA; v_call: TRBV29-1; clone_size: NA; cdr3_aa: CSVGPIETQYF; cdr3_nt: TGCAGCGTTGGGCCCATCGAGACCCAGTACTTC
j_call: TRBJ1-1; d_call: NA; v_call: TRBV7-8; clone_size: NA; cdr3_aa: CASREGQTNTEAFF; cdr3_nt: TGTGCCAGCAGGGAAGGACAGACGAACACTGAAGCTTTCTTT
j_call: TRBJ1-2; d_call: NA; v_call: TRBV27; clone_size: NA; cdr3_aa: CATRAQAYGYTF; cdr3_nt: TGTGCCACCCGAGCACAGGCCTATGGCTACACCTTC
j_call: TRBJ2-3; d_call: TRBD2; v_call: TRBV9; clone_size: NA; cdr3_aa: CASSVASGKDTQYF; cdr3_nt: TGTGCCAGCAGCGTGGCTAGCGGTAAAGATACGCAGTATTTT
j_call: TRBJ1-2; d_call: NA; v_call: TRBV28; clone_size: NA; cdr3_aa: CASRGPAPNYGYTF; cdr3_nt: TGTGCCAGCCGGGGGCCAGCCCCTAACTATGGCTACACCTTC
j_call: TRBJ2-1; d_call: TRBD2; v_call: TRBV28; clone_size: NA; cdr3_aa: CASTSGRVNEQFF; cdr3_nt: TGTGCCAGCACTAGCGGGAGAGTCAATGAGCAGTTCTTC
j_call: TRBJ1-2; d_call: NA; v_call: TRBV10-3; clone_size: NA; cdr3_aa: CAISDITGNYGYTF; cdr3_nt: TGTGCCATCAGTGATATTACGGGGAACTATGGCTACACCTTC
j_call: TRBJ2-7; d_call: TRBD2; v_call: TRBV9; clone_size: NA; cdr3_aa: CASSVGWTSGDEQYF; cdr3_nt: TGTGCCAGCAGCGTAGGGTGGACTAGTGGCGACGAGCAGTACTTC
j_call: TRBJ2-1; d_call: TRBD2; v_call: TRBV7-8; clone_size: NA; cdr3_aa: CASSLVTWAGGRRNEQFF; cdr3_nt: TGTGCCAGCAGCTTAGTCACGTGGGCGGGCGGGAGAAGGAATGAGCAGTTCTTC
j_call: TRBJ1-5; d_call: NA; v_call: TRBV28; clone_size: NA; cdr3_aa: CASSLAGYNQPQHF; cdr3_nt: TGTGCCAGCAGTTTAGCAGGATACAATCAGCCCCAGCATTTT
j_call: TRBJ2-3; d_call: TRBD1; v_call: TRBV14; clone_size: NA; cdr3_aa: CASSPSTGDGDTQYF; cdr3_nt: TGTGCCAGCAGCCCCTCGACAGGGGACGGAGATACGCAGTATTTT
j_call: TRBJ1-5; d_call: NA; v_call: TRBV28; clone_size: once; cdr3_aa: CAINWGNQPQHF; cdr3_nt: TGTGCCATCAATTGGGGTAATCAGCCCCAGCATTTT